The 19 T cell receptor beta chains below were found in one sample sequenced in a study of control samples from healthy donors and cancer patients. This table comes from immunoSEQ multiplex PCR, and its TCRdb copy is limited to in-frame clones, with some not included. The sample has 2,000 to 3,000 clones, approximately 96% seen once. Source material: PBMCs. The receptors come from a man between 70 and 80 years old with colorectal cancer.

The V and J genes are TRBV12-3 or TRBV12-4 and TRBJ2-3, with 9 bases matching TRBD2. The CDR3 loop spans 11 amino acids. V shed 6 bases, J shed 11 bases, and the junction held 3 bases outside the gene matches. The CDR3 loop is CASRRLAEQYF. In DNA form, the CDR3 reads TGTGCCAGCAGGCGACTAGCGGAGCAGTATTTT.

The chain recombines TRBV11-3 with TRBJ1-6, with D tentatively TRBD1 (5 bases). Trimming took 4 bases from V and 7 from J, leaving 14 bases between them. The germline V gene has CDR1 SGHNT and CDR2 YENEEA. The CDR3 runs to 15 residues. The CDR3 bases are TGTGCCAGCAGCTCCCCTGGGGACCTCAATTCACCCCTCCACTTT. Encoded protein: CASSSPGDLNSPLHF.

Written as DNA, the CDR3 is TGTGCCAGCAGCCAAGTCGGAGGAGTCATCAATGAGCAGTTCTTC. This gives the protein CASSQVGGVINEQFF. The chain carries TRBV3-1 (or the pseudogene TRBV3-2) and TRBJ2-1; possibly TRBD2 for D (5 bases). The CDR3 is 15 amino acids. CDR1 is LGHDT and CDR2 is YNNKEL in the germline V gene (reference sequence). V lost 1 base and J 6 bases, leaving 13 bases between the germline ends.

V gene TRBV24-1 combines with J gene TRBJ2-6, with D possibly matching TRBD1 (6 bases). Germline loops: CDR1 KGHDR, CDR2 SFDVKD. Trimming removed 6 bases at V and 0 bases at J, with 11 bases between. The CDR3 spans 16 residues. CDR3 amino acids: CATSTTGTSGANVLTF. Written as DNA, the CDR3 is TGTGCCACCAGTACGACAGGTACCTCTGGGGCCAACGTCCTGACTTTC.

The V gene is TRBV6-5, the J gene TRBJ2-1; 7 bases are shared with TRBD2. The CDR3 has 14 residues. The germline V gene has CDR1 MNHEY and CDR2 SVGAGI. V was clipped by 6 bases and J by 2 bases; unmatched bases: 4. The CDR3: CASSGRNPYNEQFF. CDR3 bases: TGTGCCAGCAGCGGGAGGAACCCCTACAATGAGCAGTTCTTC.

The chain carries TRBV2 and TRBJ1-6; tentatively, D is TRBD1 (5 bases). The V gene's germline CDR1 is SNHLY and CDR2 FYNNEI. The CDR3 has 14 amino acids. The V end was cut by 6 bases, the J end by 12 bases, with 18 bases between. CDR3 nucleotides: TGTGCCAGCAGACCCGGACGGGGGGTATTACCCCTCCACTTT. It encodes CASRPGRGVLPLHF. Filled out from reference TRBV2 and TRBJ1-6, the complete variable domain reads EPEVTQTPSHQVTQMGQEVILRCVPISNHLYFYWYRQILGQKVEFLVSFYNNEISEKSEIFDDQFSVERPDGSNFTLKIRSTKLEDSAMYFCASRPGRGVLPLHFGNGTRLTVT.

This sequence joins TRBV7-2 and TRBJ2-5, with D hard to call. This CDR3 spans 11 amino acids. V was clipped by 6 bases and J by 7 bases, with 9 bases between them. Germline CDR1 SGHTA, CDR2 FQGNSA. The CDR3 spells CASRLGLTQYF. CDR3 bases: TGTGCCAGCAGACTCGGGTTGACCCAGTACTTC.

This chain uses TRBV7-9 with TRBJ2-1, with a possible D match to TRBD2 (5 bases). CDR3 length equals 15 residues. CDR1 and CDR2 from the germline V gene are SEHNR and FQNEAQ (reference sequence). With 4 bases removed from V and 2 bases from J, the gap between germline ends came to 12 bases. CDR3 bases: TGTGCCAGCAGCTCCGTCTCGCGGGCCTACAATGAGCAGTTCTTC. It specifies CASSSVSRAYNEQFF.

The gene calls are TRBV6-6 and TRBJ2-3, with TRBD2 matching 7 bases. The junction had 14 bases not matched to a gene; V was cut back by 9 bases and J by 5 bases. The CDR3 length is 15 residues. Per the germline V gene, CDR1 is MNHNY and CDR2 is SVGAGI (reference sequence). CDR3 loop: CASLGGRAFVDTQYF. Here the CDR3 DNA reads TGTGCCAGTCTTGGTGGGAGGGCCTTTGTAGATACGCAGTATTTT.

The chain carries TRBV5-6 and TRBJ2-5; 8 bases are a match to TRBD2. Germline CDR1 is SGHDT and CDR2 is YYEEEE. This CDR3 is 17 amino acids long. V shed 0 bases, J shed 1 base, and the junction held 8 bases outside the gene matches. CDR3 region: CASSLGGRGGPQETQYF. The CDR3 nucleotides read TGTGCCAGCAGCTTGGGGGGCCGGGGGGGGCCCCAAGAGACCCAGTACTTC.

The chain uses TRBV5-1 and TRBJ2-3; D call uncertain. Trimming took 4 bases from V and 0 from J, leaving 15 bases between them. The CDR3 is 16 residues long. Germline-derived CDR1 and CDR2 are SGHRS and YFSETQ. DNA for the CDR3: TGCGCCAGCAGCATTGGTGGCAGGACCAGCACAGATACGCAGTATTTT. Amino acid sequence: CASSIGGRTSTDTQYF.

This chain links TRBV7-9 with TRBJ2-1, with D possibly being TRBD1 or TRBD2 (5 bases each). CDR1 is SEHNR and CDR2 is FQNEAQ in the germline V gene (reference sequence). CDR3 size: 16 residues. V gave up 7 bases and J gave up 3 bases, with 19 bases separating them. This chain's CDR3 is CASTPSYGTHYNEQFF. DNA of the CDR3: TGTGCCAGCACGCCAAGCTACGGGACCCACTACAATGAGCAGTTCTTC.

This clone was picked up one time. The V gene is TRBV11-3, the J gene TRBJ2-1, with D possibly TRBD2 on 5 matching bases. The CDR3 has 13 amino acids. Germline V gives CDR1 SGHNT, CDR2 YENEEA. Trimming removed 5 bases at V and 3 bases at J, with 8 bases between. The CDR3, as DNA: TGTGCCAGCAGCATCCGGGACTACAATGAGCAGTTCTTC. Its translation is CASSIRDYNEQFF. The complete variable domain, with remaining parts taken from reference TRBV11-3 and TRBJ2-1, reads EAGVVQSPRYKIIEKKQPVAFWCNPISGHNTLYWYLQNLGQGPELLIRYENEEAVDDSQLPKDRFSAERLKGVDSTLKIQPAELGDSAVYLCASSIRDYNEQFFGPGTRLTVL.

The chain recombines TRBV11-3 with TRBJ2-1; the D is unclear. This CDR3 is built from 11 residues. Trimming took off 3 bases at V and 8 bases at J, with 5 bases between the two ends. CDR1 and CDR2 from the germline V gene are SGHNT and YENEEA. CDR3 residues: CASSFRDEQFF. The CDR3 DNA follows: TGTGCCAGCAGCTTCCGGGATGAGCAGTTCTTC.

The chain employs TRBV13 and TRBJ1-1, with D maybe TRBD1 (5 bases). V lost 5 bases, J lost 2 bases, and 9 bases lay in between. Germline CDR1 and CDR2: PRHDT and FYEKMQ (reference sequence). This CDR3 has 13 amino acids. The CDR3 region has the DNA TGTGCCAGCAGCAAAAGGGGTAACACTGAAGCTTTCTTT. This translates into CASSKRGNTEAFF.

The chain recombines TRBV7-8 with TRBJ1-5; D perhaps matches TRBD1 (5 bases). Germline-derived CDR1 and CDR2 are SGHVS and FQNEAQ. The CDR3 covers 14 residues. Trimming cost V 1 base and J 9 bases, with 13 bases left between them. The CDR3 DNA reads TGTGCCAGCAGCTTAGACAGGAAAGTTGGGCCCCAGCATTTT. Its protein product is CASSLDRKVGPQHF. Using reference TRBV7-8 and TRBJ1-5 for the parts outside the CDR3, the full variable domain is GAGVSQSPRYKVAKRGQDVALRCDPISGHVSLFWYQQALGQGPEFLTYFQNEAQLDKSGLPSDRFFAERPEGSVSTLKIQRTQQEDSAVYLCASSLDRKVGPQHFGDGTRLSIL.

The chain uses TRBV14 and TRBJ2-7, with D possibly TRBD1 on 6 matching bases. Germline V gene lookup returns CDR1 SGHDN and CDR2 FVKESK. The length of the CDR3 is 12 residues. Between the trimmed V and J ends, which lost 4 bases and 4 bases, there was a span of 8 bases. The CDR3 DNA reads TGTGCCAGCAGCCTCGACAGGTACGAGCAGTACTTC. Amino acids: CASSLDRYEQYF.

V usage is TRBV12-5 and J usage is TRBJ2-1, with 7 bases that match TRBD2. CDR1 and CDR2 from the germline V gene are LGHNT and FRNRAP. The CDR3 is 14 amino acids. V trimming: 6 bases; J trimming: 6 bases; junction bases outside the gene matches: 8. The CDR3 region is CASGSGGGGNEQFF. Written as DNA, the CDR3 is TGTGCTAGTGGCTCAGGCGGGGGAGGCAATGAGCAGTTCTTC.

The CDR3 protein is CASPFEQYF. The DNA for the CDR3 is TGTGCCAGCCCTTTCGAGCAGTACTTC. The chain uses TRBV14 and TRBJ2-7; D is undetermined. Germline loops: CDR1 SGHDN, CDR2 FVKESK. The CDR3 length is 9 residues. The V and J ends lost 8 bases and 6 bases respectively, with 5 bases between them.